What follows are 17 T cell receptor beta chains derived from one specimen sequenced in a study of low-dose radiotherapy and immunotherapy resistance in tumors. The time point: before trial treatment. Priming of first-strand cDNA relied on TRAV- and TRBV-specific primers (covering alpha and beta chains). It was with a constant-region primer and a V-primer adapter that TCRs were amplified over approximately 20 PCR cycles. TCRdb called the reads again in MiXCR, with one record for every CDR3 protein. The repertoire holds about 64,000 distinct CDR3 sequences, with about 30% as singletons. The sample consisted of PBMCs, taken before treatment. These receptors came from a male donor with rectosigmoid adenocarcinoma.

This clonotype came up many times. The V call is TRBV28, the J call TRBJ2-7; TRBD1 aligns across 7 bases. The CDR3 contains 14 residues. V gave up 5 bases and J gave up 3 bases; unmatched junction bases: 7. CDR1 and CDR2 (germline): MDHEN, SYDVKM. CDR3 loop: CASSQRQGLYEQYF. For the CDR3, the DNA is TGTGCCAGCAGTCAAAGACAGGGCCTCTACGAGCAGTACTTC.

The sample holds many counts of this clonotype. V usage is TRBV4-3 and J usage is TRBJ2-7; D uncertain. Trimming took off 4 bases at V and 2 bases at J, with 15 bases between the two ends. The germline V gene encodes CDR1 LGHNA and CDR2 YSLEER. The length of the CDR3 is 15 residues. The DNA for the CDR3 is TGCGCCAGCAGCCGGGGTGACTCATATACCTACGAGCAGTACTTC. Encoded protein: CASSRGDSYTYEQYF.

The V call is TRBV28, the J call TRBJ2-7, with D perhaps matching TRBD1 (5 bases). Germline-derived CDR1 and CDR2 are MDHEN and SYDVKM. CDR3 length equals 13 residues. Between the trimmed V and J ends, which lost 3 bases and 6 bases, there was a span of 12 bases. The CDR3 reads CASSLGLGVEQYF. DNA of the CDR3: TGTGCCAGCAGTTTGGGGTTAGGGGTCGAGCAGTACTTC.

This rearrangement joins TRBV5-1 to TRBJ2-3, with D possibly being TRBD2 (5 bases). CDR1 and CDR2 (germline): SGHRS, YFSETQ. The CDR3 runs 16 residues. With 0 bases removed from V and 7 bases from J, the gap between germline ends came to 18 bases. This CDR3 reads CASSLALKTKGNTQYF. The CDR3 DNA reads as TGCGCCAGCAGCTTGGCCCTCAAGACTAAGGGAAATACGCAGTATTTT.

This clonotype was recorded many times. The chain couples TRBV7-9 to TRBJ1-2, with D possibly TRBD1 on 6 matching bases. This CDR3 spans 15 amino acids. CDR1 and CDR2 (germline): SEHNR, FQNEAQ (reference sequence). The V end was cut by 0 bases, the J end by 4 bases, with 12 bases between. The CDR3 reads CASSLAGVRGYGYTF. The CDR3 DNA reads TGTGCCAGCAGCTTAGCGGGAGTCAGGGGCTATGGCTACACCTTC.

The table lists this clonotype with many counts. The chain combines TRBV5-5 with TRBJ2-5; D possibly corresponds to TRBD1 (5 bases). V shed 4 bases and J shed 1 base, with 14 bases lying between them. Per germline, CDR1 SGHKS and CDR2 YYEKEE (reference sequence). The CDR3 length is 15 residues. The CDR3 DNA is TGTGCCAGCAGCCCGGTGGGGCGGCTCCAAGAGACCCAGTACTTC. Its protein product is CASSPVGRLQETQYF.

In its sample, this clonotype ranks as large (0.1 to 1%). The rearrangement links TRBV18 to TRBJ2-7, with a tentative D call TRBD1 (6 bases). V lost 4 bases and J lost 10, with 14 bases in between. This CDR3 is 12 amino acids long. Germline V CDR1 and CDR2: KGHSH, LQKENI. CDR3 protein: CASSQEHRVQYF. CDR3 coding DNA: TGTGCCAGCTCACAAGAACACAGGGTACAGTACTTC. The complete variable domain, with remaining parts taken from reference TRBV18 and TRBJ2-7, reads NAGVMQNPRHLVRRRGQEARLRCSPMKGHSHVYWYRQLPEEGLKFMVYLQKENIIDESGMPKERFSAEFPKEGPSILRIQQVVRGDSAAYFCASSQEHRVQYFGPGTRLTVT.

This clonotype was counted between two and nine times. The chain combines TRBV19 with TRBJ2-2; 11 positions agree with TRBD2. CDR1 is LNHDA and CDR2 is SQIVND in the germline V gene (reference sequence). The CDR3 is 17 residues long. With V trimmed by 6 bases and J by 4 bases, 10 bases remained unmatched. CDR3 DNA sequence: TGTGCCAGTAGAGCGCCCGGACTAGCGGGCCTCACCGGGGAGCTGTTTTTT. Translation: CASRAPGLAGLTGELFF. Full variable domain (remainder filled in from reference TRBV19 and TRBJ2-2): DGGITQSPKYLFRKEGQNVTLSCEQNLNHDAMYWYRQDPGQGLRLIYYSQIVNDFQKGDIAEGYSVSREKKESFPLTVTSAQKNPTAFYLCASRAPGLAGLTGELFFGEGSRLTVL.

This clonotype was seen a handful of times. The chain combines TRBV29-1 with TRBJ2-3, with TRBD2 as a possible D gene (6 bases). Germline assignment: CDR1 SQVTM and CDR2 ANQGSEA. V was cut by 3 bases and J by 4 bases, with 8 bases left in between. This CDR3 region has 12 residues. In DNA form, the CDR3 reads TGCAGCGTTGATCTAGCGTCAGATACGCAGTATTTT. Its protein product is CSVDLASDTQYF.

There are many counts of this clonotype. This chain connects TRBV25-1 to TRBJ2-3; D perhaps matches TRBD2 (5 bases). Germline CDR1 and CDR2: MGHDK and SYGVNS. This CDR3 spans 18 amino acids. Trimming cost V 4 bases and J 0 bases, with 20 bases left between them. The CDR3 sequence is CASSGGEGGTSSTDTQYF. CDR3 sequence (DNA): TGTGCCAGCAGTGGGGGAGAGGGTGGTACCTCTAGCACAGATACGCAGTATTTT.

This clonotype was detected many times. The V and J genes are TRBV28 and TRBJ1-5; D call uncertain. Germline V gene data show CDR1 as MDHEN and CDR2 as SYDVKM. Trimming left V 3 bases short and J 6 bases short, with 18 bases between. CDR3 length: 16 residues. The CDR3 sequence: CASSFLKGIGGQPQHF. CDR3 nucleotides: TGTGCCAGCAGTTTCCTTAAGGGAATCGGTGGTCAGCCCCAGCATTTT.

This CDR3 is CASSFLDRVGGNEQFF. CDR3 bases: TGTGCCAGCAGTTTTCTTGACAGGGTTGGGGGCAATGAGCAGTTCTTC. The chain employs TRBV7-6 and TRBJ2-1; 7 bases agree with TRBD1. The V segment lost 6 bases and the J segment 6 bases; nucleotides outside the gene matches: 14. This CDR3 is built from 16 residues. Germline CDR1 reads SGHVS; CDR2 reads FNYEAQ.

This clonotype has only a few counts. The rearrangement links TRBV18 to TRBJ2-3; 12 bases match TRBD2. Germline values: CDR1 KGHSH, CDR2 LQKENI. The V gene end was trimmed by 0 bases and the J gene end by 1 base; junction bases not matched to a gene: 5. This CDR3 contains 18 residues. The DNA of the CDR3 is TGTGCCAGCTCACCACCGATTGGGACTAGCGGGCGCACAGATACGCAGTATTTT. Protein sequence: CASSPPIGTSGRTDTQYF.

About this clonotype: A far larger clone is only one base removed, so a read error is likely. The chain couples TRBV5-3 to TRBJ2-1; D gene uncertain. TRBV5-3 has ORF status, its function being uncertain. V lost 8 bases to trimming and J lost 10 bases, with 19 bases between them. This CDR3 has 13 amino acids. DNA for the CDR3: TGTGCCAGCAGCCCCCCCGATTCCTACGAGCAGTTCTTC. It translates to CASSPPDSYEQFF.

This clonotype was recorded many times. This chain connects TRBV20-1 to TRBJ2-1; D gene ambiguous. This CDR3 is built from 14 residues. Trimming stripped 1 base from V and 3 bases from J, with 10 bases between. The germline V gene has CDR1 DFQATT and CDR2 SNEGSKA (reference sequence). The CDR3 loop is CSARAIPDYNEQFF. CDR3 coding DNA: TGCAGTGCTAGAGCCATCCCTGACTACAATGAGCAGTTCTTC.

Many counts were recorded for this clonotype. The gene calls are TRBV7-2 and TRBJ2-3; D is possibly TRBD2 (7 bases). The V end lost 5 bases, the J end lost 9 bases, and 15 bases lay between the germline ends. This CDR3 contains 13 residues. Germline V gives CDR1 SGHTA, CDR2 FQGNSA. The CDR3 reads CASSLGQRDTQYF. The CDR3 nucleotides are TGTGCCAGCAGCCTCGGACAGCGGGACACGCAGTATTTT.

This clonotype was observed at least ten times. The V and J genes are TRBV6-8 and TRBJ2-5; D perhaps matches TRBD2 (5 bases). The CDR3 is 14 amino acids. The V gene's germline CDR1 is MNHGY and CDR2 SAAAGT. Trimming removed 7 bases from V and 4 bases from J, with 16 bases in between. The CDR3 DNA sequence: TGTGCCAGCACCGAGGGAACAAGGCGAGAGACCCAGTACTTC. Translated: CASTEGTRRETQYF.